This T cell receptor beta chain was sequenced for a study of tumor-infiltrating lymphocytes in primary liver carcinoma. Overall study: Read depth, roughly 3.5 to 8 million productive TCRbeta reads, did not differ significantly between tissues. Study outcomes and limitations: Significantly larger top-250-clone fractions were found in tumors than in blood (p = 0.039). Only about 7-24% of top clones showed up in all five tumor regions.

Unsorted bulk tissue, about 19-32 mg of it, served as the source for co-extraction of RNA and DNA. Patients were chronically HBV-infected and treatment-naive. This CDR3 is built from 14 residues. Germline V gene data show CDR1 as MNHEY and CDR2 as SVGAGI. Total RNA amounting to 450 to 500 ng was the source from which TCR beta cDNA was made with a constant-region primer. Libraries for TCR beta were built through three nested multiplex PCR rounds, which together made up a slightly modified ARM-PCR procedure. A C-beta reverse primer and TRBV1-TRBV30 forward primers served in each of the first two PCR rounds, at about 10 cycles apiece. Each CDR3 protein gets one entry after TCRdb re-called the multiplex PCR reads with MiXCR. The sample carries tens of thousands of distinct CDR3 sequences, roughly 72% recorded once. Of note for this clonotype: The antigen is undetermined. The germline gene is not matched at one end of the junction; a read error may be the cause.

The chain uses TRBV6-5 and TRBJ2-1, with 8 bases that match TRBD2. This TCR was sampled from a middle-aged man with primary liver carcinoma and hepatitis B virus infection. The specimen sequenced was liver tumor tissue from sampling region 1. Sample subset: tumor region T1, superior pole. The CDR3: CASSSGGAYNEQFF. DNA for the CDR3: TGTGCGAGCAGTTCCGGGGGGGCCTACAATGAGCAGTTCTTC.